These T cell receptor beta chains were read from a single sample in a study of cytomegalovirus exposure and HLA in healthy donors. The method was immunoSEQ multiplex PCR; TCRdb's version includes in-frame clones alone and lacks a portion of them. Here the sample spans more than 60,000 clones, just under 80% being singletons. The material sequenced was PBMCs. The receptor set was obtained from a young woman in good health and CMV-seronegative. The CDR3 runs from the conserved cysteine through the conserved F or W. Each record gives: J gene, D gene, clone size, V gene, CDR3 DNA, CDR3 protein. A D gene is named only where the DNA matches it firmly. A row's size may be missing; if present it is once, few, many or a size class.

TRBJ1-1	.	.	TRBV6-5	TGTGCCAGCAGTTACGACAGCTTGAACACTGAAGCTTTCTTT	CASSYDSLNTEAFF
TRBJ1-2	.	.	TRBV5-8	TGTGCCAGCAGCTTTAAAGACAGAATTAACTATGGCTACACCTTC	CASSFKDRINYGYTF
TRBJ2-1	TRBD2	.	TRBV29-1	TGCAGCGTTGCCTTAGCGGGGGGGCCAGGAAATGAGCAGTTCTTC	CSVALAGGPGNEQFF
TRBJ1-2	.	.	TRBV6-1	TGTGCCAGCAGTCCGCTCCAGAGGGGCTACACCTTC	CASSPLQRGYTF
TRBJ2-7	.	once	TRBV29-1	TGCAGCGTTGAAGGAGGATTTAAGGCATGGTGTGGTTACGAGCAGTACTTC	CSVEGGFKAWCGYEQYF
TRBJ2-6	TRBD1	.	TRBV4-1	TGCGCCAGCAGCCTACAGGGGACTGGGGCCAACGTCCTGACTTTC	CASSLQGTGANVLTF
TRBJ2-7	TRBD1	.	TRBV7-9	TGTGCCAGCAGCTTAGGGTGGGGACAGGGAAGGGAGCAGTACTTC	CASSLGWGQGREQYF
TRBJ1-5	.	.	TRBV6-5	TGTGCCAGCAGTCGAGAGAATAGCAATCAGCCCCAGCATTTT	CASSRENSNQPQHF
TRBJ1-5	.	.	TRBV9	TGTGCCAGCAGCGTAGGAGACAGTCCTAATCAGCCCCAGCATTTT	CASSVGDSPNQPQHF
TRBJ2-3	TRBD2	.	TRBV2	TGTGCCAGCCATAGGATGGCCCTAGCGGGGGGGGACACAGATACGCAGTATTTT	CASHRMALAGGDTDTQYF
TRBJ1-6	.	.	TRBV15	TGTGCCACCAGCAGAGATCTTGGGGGCTCACCCCTCCACTTT	CATSRDLGGSPLHF
TRBJ2-5	.	few	TRBV6-5	TGTGCCAGCAGTTACCGGACAACTTCGAGGGAGACCCAGTACTTC	CASSYRTTSRETQYF
TRBJ1-5	.	.	TRBV11-2	TGTGCCAGCAGCCCACAGGGTCATAGCAATCAGCCCCAGCATTTT	CASSPQGHSNQPQHF
TRBJ2-7	.	.	TRBV30	TGTGCCTGGAGTGTACCGGTGTCAGAGCAGTACTTC	CAWSVPVSEQYF
TRBJ1-1	.	.	TRBV7-2	TGTGCCAGCAGCTCGACAGCGTTGAACACTGAAGCTTTCTTT	CASSSTALNTEAFF
TRBJ2-7	.	.	TRBV30	TGTGCCTGGAGTGCCCTTCAGGCGTCCTCCTACGAGCAGTACTTC	CAWSALQASSYEQYF
TRBJ2-7	.	once	TRBV6-5	TGTGCCAGCAGTTCCCGCCGTAGCACGTACTTC	CASSSRRSTYF
TRBJ1-1	.	.	TRBV30	TGTGCCTGGAGTGGAACTCGGAACACTGAAGCTTTCTTT	CAWSGTRNTEAFF
TRBJ2-7	TRBD1	.	TRBV4-3	TGCGCCAGCAGCCCAGGACCGGGACAGGGGGGAACCGAGCAGTACTTC	CASSPGPGQGGTEQYF
TRBJ1-1	.	.	TRBV25-1	TGTGCCAGCAGTGAATTTAGTAGGGGGAAGAACACTGAAGCTTTCTTT	CASSEFSRGKNTEAFF
TRBJ1-2	.	.	TRBV5-1	TGCGCCAGCAGCCGGTGGGACGGAGGGCCCCCTGGCTACACCTTC	CASSRWDGGPPGYTF
TRBJ2-2	TRBD1	.	TRBV4-1	TGCGCCAGCAGCTCCCGGACAGGGGAGTCGACCGGGGAGCTGTTTTTT	CASSSRTGESTGELFF
TRBJ2-7	TRBD1	few	TRBV5-1	TGCGCCAGCAGCTTGGGACAGGGCCTAGACGAGCAGTACTTC	CASSLGQGLDEQYF
TRBJ2-5	TRBD1	.	TRBV30	TGTGCCTGGAGTGTATCCACGTTGGGGCGCCGACAGGGTTTTCCAGAGACCCAGTACTTC	CAWSVSTLGRRQGFPETQYF
TRBJ2-1	.	.	TRBV9	TGTGCCAGCAGCGTTAGCGGCGATGAGCAGTTCTTC	CASSVSGDEQFF
TRBJ1-1	.	.	TRBV7-9	TGTGCCAGCAGCTTGCAACAGAACACTGAAGCTTTCTTT	CASSLQQNTEAFF
TRBJ1-2	.	.	TRBV14	TGTGCCAGCAGCCAAGACAGGGGAAATCGCTATGGCTACACCTTC	CASSQDRGNRYGYTF
TRBJ2-2	TRBD2	.	TRBV4-3	TGCGCCAGCAGCCTGCTAGCGGGAGGGCCGGGCGGGGAGCTGTTTTTT	CASSLLAGGPGGELFF
TRBJ2-7	TRBD1	.	TRBV5-4	TGTGCCAGCAGCTTAAGAGGGCAGGGGGCAAACTACGAGCAGTACTTC	CASSLRGQGANYEQYF
TRBJ1-2	TRBD1	.	TRBV6-5	TGTGCCAGCAGGGGCCCTTCAGGACAGGACTATGGCTACACCTTC	CASRGPSGQDYGYTF
TRBJ1-3	.	.	TRBV30	TGTGCCTGGAGTGTAGGGAGGGAGAGCTCTGGAAACACCATATATTTT	CAWSVGRESSGNTIYF
TRBJ1-1	.	.	TRBV2	TGTGCCAGCAGTGTGGGTCCGGCAGGGAGGGGTGGCACTGAAGCTTTCTTT	CASSVGPAGRGGTEAFF
TRBJ2-1	TRBD1	.	TRBV5-1	TGCGCCAGCAGTTTAAGACAGGGATACAATGAGCAGTTCTTC	CASSLRQGYNEQFF
TRBJ2-5	.	.	TRBV30	TGTGCCTGGAGTGCGGGAGCTGGGACCCAGTACTTC	CAWSAGAGTQYF
TRBJ2-7	.	.	TRBV6-1	TGTGCCAGCAGACCCCTGGACAGCGTCAGGGAGTACTTC	CASRPLDSVREYF
TRBJ2-5	.	.	TRBV7-2	TGTGCCAGCAGCTTCGGGCCCTCGAGGGAGAACTTC	CASSFGPSRENF
TRBJ2-1	.	.	TRBV25-1	TGTGCCAGCAGTCTCACGGACAATGAGCAGTTCTTC	CASSLTDNEQFF
TRBJ2-2	TRBD1	.	TRBV10-2	TGCGCCAGCAGTGACAGGGGGAAGTTCGGGGAGCTGTTTTTT	CASSDRGKFGELFF
TRBJ1-2	.	.	TRBV7-7	TGTGCTAGCAGCCATGACAGGTACGCAACCCATGGCTACACCTTC	CASSHDRYATHGYTF
TRBJ2-1	TRBD1	.	TRBV15	TGTGCCACCAGCCGTGGACAGGGGTTTGACAATGAGCAGTTCTTC	CATSRGQGFDNEQFF
TRBJ2-5	.	.	TRBV15	TGTGCCACCAGCGACCGGGACTCCCAGGGGACCCAGTACTTC	CATSDRDSQGTQYF
TRBJ1-1	.	.	TRBV2	TGTGCCAGCAGTGAAGAGGTGGGGGGGGTAACTGAAGCTTTCTTT	CASSEEVGGVTEAFF
TRBJ2-7	TRBD1	.	TRBV9	TGTGCCAGCAGCGTAGGGGGGGGGACAGGGTCCTACGAGCAGTACTTC	CASSVGGGTGSYEQYF
TRBJ2-1	.	.	TRBV5-4	TGTGCCAGCAGCTCCGGACTTATAAATGAGCAGTTCTTC	CASSSGLINEQFF